The clone carrying this T cell receptor (beta chain) was recorded many times. The antigen remains unidentified. Each CDR3 protein gets one entry after TCRdb re-called the 5' RACE reads with MiXCR. The sample consists of over 10,000 distinct CDR3 sequences, about 38% of them appearing once. These data are taken from a study of T cell repertoires and leukemia-associated antigens. Study-wide context: Samples yielded 3.3 to 5.0 million effective reads each, approximately 16 million overall.

Germline CDR1 is SGHDT and CDR2 is YYEEEE. V gave up 0 bases and J gave up 4 bases, with 7 bases separating them. CDR3 size: 13 residues. Points from the study as a whole: V, J, VDJ and CDR3 counts did not differ significantly among groups.

The chain uses TRBV5-6 and TRBJ1-2; D ambiguous. This TCR came from a female donor in good health. The material sequenced was CD3+ T cells sorted from blood and cultured. CDR3 amino acids: CASSLGHSYGYTF. The CDR3 bases are TGTGCCAGCAGCTTGGGACATTCCTATGGCTACACCTTC.